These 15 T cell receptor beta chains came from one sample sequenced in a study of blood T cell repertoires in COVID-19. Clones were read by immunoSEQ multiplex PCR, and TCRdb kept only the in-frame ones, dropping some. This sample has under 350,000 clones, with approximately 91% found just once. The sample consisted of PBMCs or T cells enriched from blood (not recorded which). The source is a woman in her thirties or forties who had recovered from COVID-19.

CDR3 amino acids: CASSQDPTAWGNTIYF. In DNA form, the CDR3 reads TGTGCCAGCAGCCAAGATCCGACAGCATGGGGAAACACCATATATTTT. J is TRBJ1-3 and V is TRBV3-1 (or the pseudogene TRBV3-2); possibly TRBD1 for D (5 bases). V was clipped by 0 bases and J by 4 bases, with 13 bases between them. CDR3 size: 16 residues. CDR1 and CDR2 from the germline V gene are LGHDT and YNNKEL (reference sequence).

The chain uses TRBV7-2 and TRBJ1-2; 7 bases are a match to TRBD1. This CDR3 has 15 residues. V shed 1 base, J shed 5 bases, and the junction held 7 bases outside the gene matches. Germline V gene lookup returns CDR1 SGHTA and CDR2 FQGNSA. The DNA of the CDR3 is TGTGCCAGCAGCTTAGGGCAGGGGGACCTATATGGCTACACCTTC. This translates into CASSLGQGDLYGYTF.

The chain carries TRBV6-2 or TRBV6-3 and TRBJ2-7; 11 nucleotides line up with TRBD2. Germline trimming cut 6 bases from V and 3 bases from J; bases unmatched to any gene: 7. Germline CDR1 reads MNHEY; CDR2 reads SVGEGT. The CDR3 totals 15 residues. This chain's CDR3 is CASSLSGREHYEQYF. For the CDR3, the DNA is TGTGCCAGCAGCCTTAGCGGGAGGGAACACTACGAGCAGTACTTC.

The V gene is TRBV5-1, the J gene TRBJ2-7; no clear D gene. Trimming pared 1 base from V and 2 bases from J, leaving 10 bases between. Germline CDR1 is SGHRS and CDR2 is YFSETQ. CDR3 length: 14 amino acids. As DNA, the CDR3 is TGCGCCAGCAGCTTGACCGCGCCCGCCTACGAGCAGTACTTC. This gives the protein CASSLTAPAYEQYF.

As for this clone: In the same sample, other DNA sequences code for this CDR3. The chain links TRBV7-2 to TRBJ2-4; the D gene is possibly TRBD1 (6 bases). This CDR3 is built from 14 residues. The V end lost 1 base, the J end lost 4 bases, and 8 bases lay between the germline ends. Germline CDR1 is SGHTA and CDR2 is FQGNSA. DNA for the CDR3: TGTGCCAGCAGCTTAGGTCAGGGGAAAAACATTCAGTACTTC. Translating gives CASSLGQGKNIQYF. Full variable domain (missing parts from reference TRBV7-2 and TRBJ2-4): GAGVSQSPSNKVTEKGKDVELRCDPISGHTALYWYRQSLGQGLEFLIYFQGNSAPDKSGLPSDRFSAERTGGSVSTLTIQRTQQEDSAVYLCASSLGQGKNIQYFGAGTRLSVL.

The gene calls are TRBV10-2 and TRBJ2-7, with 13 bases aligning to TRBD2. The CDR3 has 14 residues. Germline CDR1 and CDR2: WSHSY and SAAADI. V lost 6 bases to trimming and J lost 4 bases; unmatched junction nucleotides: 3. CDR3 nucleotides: TGCGCCAGCAGCCTACTAGCGGGAGGGTACGAGCAGTACTTC. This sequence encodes CASSLLAGGYEQYF.

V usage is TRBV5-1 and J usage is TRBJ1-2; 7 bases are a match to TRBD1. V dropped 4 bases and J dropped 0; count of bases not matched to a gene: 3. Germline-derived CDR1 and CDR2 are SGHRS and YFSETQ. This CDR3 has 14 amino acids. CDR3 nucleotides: TGCGCCAGCAGCCAAGGGGGCTCTAACTATGGCTACACCTTC. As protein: CASSQGGSNYGYTF.

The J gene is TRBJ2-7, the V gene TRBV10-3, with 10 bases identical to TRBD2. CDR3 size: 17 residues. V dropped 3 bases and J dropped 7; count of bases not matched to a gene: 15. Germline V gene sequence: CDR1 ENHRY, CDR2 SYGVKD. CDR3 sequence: CAISEAWSLAGVEEQYF. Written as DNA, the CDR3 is TGTGCCATCAGTGAAGCTTGGAGTCTAGCGGGAGTTGAGGAGCAGTACTTC.

The CDR3, as DNA: TGTGCCAGCAGCAAACGGAGGCTCTATGGCTACACCTTC. As protein: CASSKRRLYGYTF. The rearrangement links TRBV5-6 to TRBJ1-2; D unclear. V was cut by 4 bases and J by 4 bases, with 11 bases left in between. Germline assignment: CDR1 SGHDT and CDR2 YYEEEE. The CDR3 contains 13 residues.

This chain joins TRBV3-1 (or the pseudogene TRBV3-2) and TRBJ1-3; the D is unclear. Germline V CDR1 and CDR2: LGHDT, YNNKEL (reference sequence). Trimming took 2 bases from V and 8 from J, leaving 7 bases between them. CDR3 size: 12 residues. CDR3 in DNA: TGTGCCAGCAGCCAACGTTCGGACACCATATATTTT. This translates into CASSQRSDTIYF.

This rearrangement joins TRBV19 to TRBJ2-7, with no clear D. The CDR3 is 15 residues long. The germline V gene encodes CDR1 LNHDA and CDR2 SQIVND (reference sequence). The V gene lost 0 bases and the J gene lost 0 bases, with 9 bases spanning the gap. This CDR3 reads CASSIDLGSSYEQYF. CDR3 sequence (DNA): TGTGCCAGTAGTATAGATCTCGGTAGCTCCTACGAGCAGTACTTC.

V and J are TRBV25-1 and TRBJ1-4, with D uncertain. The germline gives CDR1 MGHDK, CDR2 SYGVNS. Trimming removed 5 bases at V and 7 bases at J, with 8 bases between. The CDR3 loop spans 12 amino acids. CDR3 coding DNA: TGTGCCAGCAGTCGGGGAGGTGAAAAACTGTTTTTT. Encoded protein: CASSRGGEKLFF.

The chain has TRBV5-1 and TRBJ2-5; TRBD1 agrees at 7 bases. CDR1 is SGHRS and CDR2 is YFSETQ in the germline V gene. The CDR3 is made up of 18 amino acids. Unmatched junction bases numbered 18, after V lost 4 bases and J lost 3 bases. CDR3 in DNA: TGCGCCAGCAGCCCGTACAGGGGTTCTCGGGAAGAAAAAGAGACCCAGTACTTC. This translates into CASSPYRGSREEKETQYF.

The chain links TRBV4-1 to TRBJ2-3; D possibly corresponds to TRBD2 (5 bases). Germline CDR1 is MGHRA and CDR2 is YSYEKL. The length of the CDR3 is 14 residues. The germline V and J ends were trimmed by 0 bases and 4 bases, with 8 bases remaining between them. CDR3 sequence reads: CASSQELGADTQYF. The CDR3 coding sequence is TGCGCCAGCAGCCAAGAGCTGGGAGCAGATACGCAGTATTTT.

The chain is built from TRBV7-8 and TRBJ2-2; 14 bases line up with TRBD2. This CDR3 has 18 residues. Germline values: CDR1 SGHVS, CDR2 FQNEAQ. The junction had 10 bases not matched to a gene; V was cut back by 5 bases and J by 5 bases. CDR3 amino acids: CASSLRLAGGVGTGELFF. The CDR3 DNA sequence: TGTGCCAGCAGCCTACGACTAGCGGGAGGGGTAGGGACCGGGGAGCTGTTTTTT.